A few counts support the clone carrying this TCR beta chain. The antigen remains undetermined. The CDR3 runs 13 residues. CDR1 and CDR2 (germline): MNHNS, SASEGT. Trimming took 8 bases from V and 3 from J, leaving 8 bases between them. TCRdb called clones again from the PCR reads with MiXCR. This repertoire shows around 15,000 clones, around a fifth found once; its top ten account for 21%. The entire patient cohort was treatment-naive prior to thyroid surgery. The source of the sample is a study of metastatic and nonmetastatic thyroid tumors. Overall study context: Thyroid patients, malignant and benign, had repertoires compared across blood and tumor or nodule tissue.

General observations from the study: It was reportedly found that TCR beta diversity was significantly higher in malignant thyroid tumors than in benign nodules, a difference seen in both blood and tumor samples.

Material: adjacent normal tissue. The chain uses TRBV6-1 and TRBJ1-6; no reliable D call. The TCR comes from a female donor with papillary thyroid cancer or a benign thyroid nodule (not recorded which). Some clones in this sample may be carry-over from other donors' samples. CDR3 nucleotide sequence: TGTGCCAGCCACTGGGTCTATAATTCACCCCTCCACTTT. Translation gives CASHWVYNSPLHF.